These 21 T cell receptor beta chains share one sample of origin, sequenced in a study of cytomegalovirus exposure and HLA in healthy donors. Clones were read by immunoSEQ multiplex PCR, and TCRdb kept only the in-frame ones, dropping some. The sample has fewer than 60,000 clones, around 94% seen once. Sequenced input: PBMCs. The source is a woman aged 18-29 years in good health and CMV-seropositive.

The V and J genes are TRBV30 and TRBJ2-1, with a possible D match to TRBD2 (6 bases). This CDR3 is built from 14 residues. V lost 4 bases, J lost 8 bases, and 18 bases lay in between. The V gene's germline CDR1 is GTSNPN and CDR2 SVGIG (reference sequence). Written as DNA, the CDR3 is TGTGCCTGGAATTTGGCTAGCGTGTTCGATGAGCAGTTCTTC. Encoded protein: CAWNLASVFDEQFF. Variable domain in full (rest from reference TRBV30 and TRBJ2-1): SQTIHQWPATLVQPVGSPLSLECTVEGTSNPNLYWYRQAAGRGLQLLFYSVGIGQISSEVPQNLSASRPQDRQFILSSKKLLLSDSGFYLCAWNLASVFDEQFFGPGTRLTVL.

The V call is TRBV5-1, the J call TRBJ2-1, with TRBD2 identical over 9 bases. The CDR3 length is 16 residues. The germline V gene encodes CDR1 SGHRS and CDR2 YFSETQ. Losses at the gene ends were 5 bases for V and 0 bases for J; bases not matched to a gene: 6. CDR3: CASRPIAGVSYNEQFF. CDR3 nucleotides: TGCGCCAGCAGACCGATAGCGGGAGTCTCCTACAATGAGCAGTTCTTC. The full variable domain, completed using reference TRBV5-1 and TRBJ2-1, is KAGVTQTPRYLIKTRGQQVTLSCSPISGHRSVSWYQQTPGQGLQFLFEYFSETQRNKGNFPGRFSGRQFSNSRSEMNVSTLELGDSALYLCASRPIAGVSYNEQFFGPGTRLTVL.

This clone has only one observation. The chain is built from TRBV11-1 and TRBJ1-1; D not resolved. The CDR3 has 15 residues. CDR1 and CDR2 (germline): SGHAT, FQDESV (reference sequence). Trimming removed 1 base at V and 1 base at J, with 10 bases between. The CDR3 protein is CASSLEVSENTEAFF. CDR3 sequence (DNA): TGTGCCAGCAGCTTAGAAGTGTCAGAGAACACTGAAGCTTTCTTT.

The J gene is TRBJ1-1, the V gene TRBV11-2, with TRBD1 matching 8 bases. Germline CDR1 SGHAT, CDR2 FQNNGV. Losses at the gene ends were 4 bases for V and 0 bases for J; bases not matched to a gene: 7. This CDR3 spans 16 amino acids. The chain's CDR3 is CASSSDLTGVNTEAFF. The CDR3 DNA sequence: TGTGCCAGCAGCTCGGATCTGACAGGGGTGAACACTGAAGCTTTCTTT.

The chain couples TRBV6-5 to TRBJ2-7, with 8 bases identical to TRBD1. Looked up from germline, CDR1 is MNHEY and CDR2 is SVGAGI. The CDR3 sequence is 14 residues long. J gave up 3 bases and V 4 bases, and 5 bases lay outside the gene matches. In DNA, the CDR3 is TGTGCCAGCAGTTCACCCGGGACAGGCTACGAGCAGTACTTC. This encodes CASSSPGTGYEQYF.

The gene calls are TRBV11-2 and TRBJ1-4; the D gene is possibly TRBD1 (6 bases). Trimming removed 3 bases from V and 6 bases from J, with 14 bases in between. This CDR3 has 15 amino acids. Germline V lookup: CDR1 SGHAT, CDR2 FQNNGV. CDR3 in amino acids: CASSFPRGGHEKLFF. CDR3 nucleotides: TGTGCCAGCAGCTTCCCTCGCGGGGGGCATGAAAAACTGTTTTTT. The full variable domain, with the rest looked up from reference TRBV11-2 and TRBJ1-4, is EAGVAQSPRYKIIEKRQSVAFWCNPISGHATLYWYQQILGQGPKLLIQFQNNGVVDDSQLPKDRFSAERLKGVDSTLKIQPAKLEDSAVYLCASSFPRGGHEKLFFGSGTQLSVL.

V and J are TRBV9 and TRBJ2-1, with 9 bases aligning to TRBD2. The CDR3 spans 15 residues. The trim removed 3 bases at V and 3 bases at J, leaving 4 bases unmatched. CDR1 is SGDLS and CDR2 is YYNGEE in the germline V gene. The CDR3 sequence: CASSELSGSYNEQFF. The DNA of the CDR3 is TGTGCCAGCAGCGAACTTAGCGGGAGCTACAATGAGCAGTTCTTC.

The chain links TRBV18 to TRBJ2-7, with D tentatively TRBD2 (5 bases). CDR1 is KGHSH, CDR2 LQKENI, per germline. The CDR3 loop spans 13 amino acids. The ends were cut back, 4 bases at V and 5 bases at J, with 12 bases in the middle. The CDR3 sequence: CASSLPGGHEQYF. DNA of the CDR3: TGTGCCAGCTCACTCCCGGGCGGGCACGAGCAGTACTTC.

This chain links TRBV5-1 with TRBJ2-7; a weak D match, TRBD1 (5 bases). Germline lookup yields CDR1 SGHRS and CDR2 YFSETQ. This CDR3 has 18 amino acids. Trimming shortened V by 2 bases and J by 3 bases, and 24 bases separated the two germline ends. The CDR3 is CASSFGSSVRGEGYEQYF. CDR3 nucleotide sequence: TGCGCCAGCAGCTTCGGATCGAGCGTTAGGGGCGAAGGCTACGAGCAGTACTTC.

The chain combines TRBV23-1 with TRBJ1-5; perhaps TRBD1 as D (6 bases). TRBV23-1 is known as an ORF, though its function is uncertain. The CDR3 covers 18 residues. The V end was cut by 3 bases, the J end by 7 bases, with 25 bases between. The CDR3 DNA follows: TGCGCCAGCAGTCATTCCATTCAAGCCCAGGGGTGGGTCCAGCCCCAGCATTTT. This sequence encodes CASSHSIQAQGWVQPQHF.

This rearrangement joins TRBV5-1 to TRBJ2-2, with 14 positions matching TRBD2. Germline V gene data show CDR1 as SGHRS and CDR2 as YFSETQ. The CDR3 loop spans 16 amino acids. Unmatched junction bases numbered 4, after V lost 4 bases and J lost 5 bases. This chain's CDR3 is CASSPGLAGGTGELFF. CDR3 in DNA: TGCGCCAGCAGCCCCGGACTAGCGGGAGGAACCGGGGAGCTGTTTTTT.

The gene calls are TRBV21-1 and TRBJ1-3; the table's TRBD1 call for D was not verified on the DNA. TRBV21-1 is classified as a pseudogene. The CDR3 extends over 15 amino acids. CDR3 coding DNA: TGTGCCAGCAATAGAGGACAGCACTCTGGAAACACCATATATTTT. Translated: CASNRGQHSGNTIYF.

Worth noting for this clone: Different DNA sequences within this sample yield the same CDR3. This chain's CDR3 is CASSEGDRAYEQYF. The CDR3 region has the DNA TGTGCCAGCAGTGAAGGGGACAGGGCTTACGAGCAGTACTTC. This rearrangement joins TRBV6-1 to TRBJ2-7, with 9 positions matching TRBD1. V trimming: 1 base; J trimming: 4 bases; junction bases outside the gene matches: 2. Germline lookup yields CDR1 MNHNS and CDR2 SASEGT. The CDR3 length is 14 residues.

This clone was counted a single time. This sequence joins TRBV28 and TRBJ1-2; D perhaps matches TRBD1 (5 bases). The CDR3 consists of 15 residues. Germline-derived CDR1 and CDR2 are MDHEN and SYDVKM. Trimming pared 1 base from V and 6 bases from J, leaving 15 bases between. CDR3 bases: TGTGCCAGCAGTTTATCTACGGGGGATCGGGATGGCTACACCTTC. This encodes CASSLSTGDRDGYTF.

The rearrangement links TRBV6-4 to TRBJ2-3; 8 bases fit TRBD1. The CDR3 totals 16 residues. V was clipped by 6 bases and J by 3 bases; unmatched bases: 11. Germline V gene sequence: CDR1 MRHNA, CDR2 SNTAGT. This CDR3 is CASSLQGTGTTDTQYF. In DNA, the CDR3 is TGTGCCAGCAGCCTCCAAGGGACAGGAACAACAGATACGCAGTATTTT.

The J gene is TRBJ2-2, the V gene TRBV5-4; 15 bases are shared with TRBD2. Per the germline V gene, CDR1 is SGHNT and CDR2 is YYREEE (reference sequence). This CDR3 is 19 amino acids long. V gave up 4 bases and J gave up 6 bases; unmatched junction bases: 13. CDR3 in DNA: TGTGCCAGCAGCCCCGGACTAGCGGGAGGGCCGTCATCGGCCGGGGAGCTGTTTTTT. Protein: CASSPGLAGGPSSAGELFF.

The J gene is TRBJ1-3, the V gene TRBV28, with a tentative D call TRBD1 (5 bases). V lost 6 bases and J 0 bases, leaving 9 bases between the germline ends. The CDR3 covers 14 residues. CDR1 is MDHEN and CDR2 is SYDVKM in the germline V gene. The CDR3 loop is CASRPTDSGNTIYF. The DNA of the CDR3 is TGTGCCAGCAGACCGACAGACTCTGGAAACACCATATATTTT.

This clone came up a few times. V is TRBV7-2 and J is TRBJ2-1, with 10 bases matching TRBD1. Trimming at V came to 3 bases and at J to 6 bases, leaving 8 bases not matched to a gene. This CDR3 spans 16 amino acids. Germline lookup yields CDR1 SGHTA and CDR2 FQGNSA. CDR3: CASSFGRDRGVNEQFF. CDR3 nucleotide sequence: TGTGCCAGCAGCTTTGGCCGGGACAGGGGTGTCAATGAGCAGTTCTTC.

This clone appeared a single time. The chain couples TRBV11-3 to TRBJ1-1; D is undetermined. Looked up from germline, CDR1 is SGHNT and CDR2 is YENEEA. This CDR3 spans 11 amino acids. Trimming cost V 9 bases and J 0 bases, with 5 bases left between them. The CDR3, as DNA: TGTGCCAGTGCAGTGAACACTGAAGCTTTCTTT. It is translated as CASAVNTEAFF.

This chain uses TRBV4-1 with TRBJ2-7; no definite D call. Trimming took off 2 bases at V and 5 bases at J, with 10 bases between the two ends. Germline CDR1 is MGHRA and CDR2 is YSYEKL. This CDR3 has 13 residues. The CDR3 DNA follows: TGCGCCAGCAGCCAACGCTTGGCCGACGAGCAGTACTTC. Its protein product is CASSQRLADEQYF.

The chain links TRBV9 to TRBJ2-7, with 11 bases fitting TRBD2. The V and J ends lost 3 bases and 1 base, in that order; junction bases with no gene match: 3. The CDR3 consists of 15 residues. Germline-derived CDR1 and CDR2 are SGDLS and YYNGEE. This CDR3 reads CASSAGLAGSYEQYF. Here the CDR3 DNA reads TGTGCCAGCAGCGCCGGACTAGCGGGTTCCTACGAGCAGTACTTC. Using reference TRBV9 and TRBJ2-7 for the parts outside the CDR3, the full variable domain is DSGVTQTPKHLITATGQRVTLRCSPRSGDLSVYWYQQSLDQGLQFLIQYYNGEERAKGNILERFSAQQFPDLHSELNLSSLELGDSALYFCASSAGLAGSYEQYFGPGTRLTVT.